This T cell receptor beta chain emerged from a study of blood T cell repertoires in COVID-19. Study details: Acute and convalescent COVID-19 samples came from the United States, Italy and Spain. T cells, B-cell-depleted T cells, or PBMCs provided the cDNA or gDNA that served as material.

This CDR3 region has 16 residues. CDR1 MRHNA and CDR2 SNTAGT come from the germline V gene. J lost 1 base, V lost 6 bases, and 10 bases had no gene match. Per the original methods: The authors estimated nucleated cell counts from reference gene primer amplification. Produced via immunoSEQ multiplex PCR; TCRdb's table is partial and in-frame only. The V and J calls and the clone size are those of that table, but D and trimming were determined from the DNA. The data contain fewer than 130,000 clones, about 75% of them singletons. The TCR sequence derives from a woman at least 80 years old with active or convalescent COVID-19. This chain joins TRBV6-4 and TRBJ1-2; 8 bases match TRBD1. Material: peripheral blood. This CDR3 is CASSLVWTGHNYGYTF. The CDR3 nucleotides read TGTGCCAGCAGCCTTGTCTGGACAGGGCATAACTATGGCTACACCTTC.